These T cell receptor beta chains were read from a single sample in a study of identical twins. TCRdb redid the calling of the 5' RACE reads with MiXCR, one entry per CDR3 protein. There are roughly 710,000 distinct CDR3 sequences in the sample; less than 7% occur only once, and around 1.7% lies in the top ten. What was sequenced was naive T cells sorted from blood. The receptors here all came from a man younger than 35 in good health. CDR3s include the opening cysteine and the closing phenylalanine or tryptophan. The order of the fields is J gene, D gene, CDR3 length, V gene, clone size, CDR3 protein, CDR3 DNA. D genes are given only for firm matches. Size values are once, few and many counts, or a class for expanded clones, and some rows have none.

j_call: TRBJ2-1; d_call: TRBD2; cdr3_length: 14; v_call: TRBV12-3/TRBV12-4; clone_size: many; cdr3_aa: CASRTSGSNNEQFF; cdr3_nt: TGTGCCAGCCGGACTAGCGGGAGCAACAATGAGCAGTTCTTC
j_call: TRBJ2-5; d_call: TRBD1; cdr3_length: 15; v_call: TRBV24-1; clone_size: many; cdr3_aa: CATSEGTAKSETQYF; cdr3_nt: TGTGCCACCAGTGAAGGGACAGCGAAATCAGAGACCCAGTACTTC
j_call: TRBJ1-2; d_call: TRBD1; cdr3_length: 14; v_call: TRBV20-1; clone_size: few; cdr3_aa: CSARKTGTGYGYTF; cdr3_nt: TGCAGTGCTAGAAAAACCGGGACAGGGTATGGCTACACCTTC
j_call: TRBJ2-5; d_call: TRBD2; cdr3_length: 15; v_call: TRBV25-1; clone_size: few; cdr3_aa: CASGGTSGAQETQYF; cdr3_nt: TGTGCCAGCGGGGGGACTAGCGGAGCCCAAGAGACCCAGTACTTC
j_call: TRBJ2-5; d_call: TRBD1; cdr3_length: 15; v_call: TRBV27; clone_size: -; cdr3_aa: CASSPWTGQEETQYF; cdr3_nt: TGTGCCAGCAGTCCGTGGACAGGGCAGGAAGAGACCCAGTACTTC
j_call: TRBJ2-1; d_call: TRBD2; cdr3_length: 16; v_call: TRBV5-1; clone_size: many; cdr3_aa: CASSLSQREARNEQFF; cdr3_nt: TGCGCCAGCAGCTTGTCCCAGCGGGAGGCACGGAATGAGCAGTTCTTC
j_call: TRBJ2-3; d_call: TRBD2; cdr3_length: 14; v_call: TRBV20-1; clone_size: many; cdr3_aa: CSAEDGTRTDTQYF; cdr3_nt: TGCAGTGCCGAAGACGGGACTAGGACAGATACGCAGTATTTT
j_call: TRBJ2-3; d_call: -; cdr3_length: 14; v_call: TRBV12-3/TRBV12-4; clone_size: few; cdr3_aa: CASSFGGGGDTQYF; cdr3_nt: TGTGCCAGCAGTTTCGGGGGAGGAGGAGATACGCAGTATTTT
j_call: TRBJ2-5; d_call: -; cdr3_length: 15; v_call: TRBV7-9; clone_size: few; cdr3_aa: CASSSIGDDQETQYF; cdr3_nt: TGTGCCAGCAGCTCCATTGGGGACGACCAAGAGACCCAGTACTTC
j_call: TRBJ2-3; d_call: TRBD2; cdr3_length: 18; v_call: TRBV20-1; clone_size: many; cdr3_aa: CSANNPWTSGRSTDTQYF; cdr3_nt: TGCAGTGCTAACAACCCCTGGACTAGCGGGAGGTCCACAGATACGCAGTATTTT
j_call: TRBJ1-1; d_call: TRBD1; cdr3_length: 14; v_call: TRBV6-1; clone_size: -; cdr3_aa: CASSEPGGYSEAFF; cdr3_nt: TGTGCCAGCAGTGAACCAGGGGGGTACAGTGAAGCTTTCTTT
j_call: TRBJ2-2; d_call: TRBD2; cdr3_length: 17; v_call: TRBV5-5; clone_size: -; cdr3_aa: CASSGPGLGIVSGELFF; cdr3_nt: TGTGCCAGCAGCGGGCCGGGACTAGGGATTGTGTCCGGGGAGCTGTTTTTT
j_call: TRBJ2-2; d_call: -; cdr3_length: 15; v_call: TRBV5-5; clone_size: -; cdr3_aa: CAGSPSFSLAGELFF; cdr3_nt: TGTGCCGGTTCTCCGAGCTTTAGTCTCGCCGGGGAGCTGTTTTTT
j_call: TRBJ2-2; d_call: TRBD1; cdr3_length: 14; v_call: TRBV29-1; clone_size: many; cdr3_aa: CSGGQGLNTGELFF; cdr3_nt: TGCAGCGGAGGACAGGGGCTGAACACCGGGGAGCTGTTTTTT
j_call: TRBJ2-3; d_call: TRBD2; cdr3_length: 14; v_call: TRBV29-1; clone_size: many; cdr3_aa: CSVAGSGRRDTQYF; cdr3_nt: TGCAGCGTTGCGGGGAGCGGGAGGAGGGATACGCAGTATTTT
j_call: TRBJ2-2; d_call: TRBD1; cdr3_length: 18; v_call: TRBV10-3; clone_size: many; cdr3_aa: CAISEGQGTLFTTGELFF; cdr3_nt: TGTGCCATCAGTGAGGGACAGGGGACCCTGTTCACCACCGGGGAGCTGTTTTTT
j_call: TRBJ2-1; d_call: TRBD1; cdr3_length: 13; v_call: TRBV12-3/TRBV12-4; clone_size: many; cdr3_aa: CASNQVPGQGWFF; cdr3_nt: TGTGCCAGCAATCAAGTCCCGGGACAGGGATGGTTCTTC
j_call: TRBJ2-7; d_call: TRBD2; cdr3_length: 15; v_call: TRBV30; clone_size: many; cdr3_aa: CAWSTLAGDAYEQYF; cdr3_nt: TGTGCCTGGAGTACTCTAGCGGGAGACGCCTACGAGCAGTACTTC
j_call: TRBJ2-7; d_call: -; cdr3_length: 14; v_call: TRBV5-1; clone_size: few; cdr3_aa: CASSLELGVDEQYF; cdr3_nt: TGCGCCAGCAGCTTGGAACTCGGTGTGGACGAGCAGTACTTC
j_call: TRBJ2-2; d_call: TRBD2; cdr3_length: 16; v_call: TRBV14; clone_size: many; cdr3_aa: CASSRLAGDGTGELFF; cdr3_nt: TGTGCCAGCAGCCGACTAGCGGGAGACGGGACCGGGGAGCTGTTTTTT
j_call: TRBJ1-4; d_call: -; cdr3_length: 13; v_call: TRBV6-2/TRBV6-3; clone_size: many; cdr3_aa: CASSGWMGEKLFF; cdr3_nt: TGTGCCAGCAGCGGCTGGATGGGTGAAAAACTGTTTTTT
j_call: TRBJ2-3; d_call: -; cdr3_length: 15; v_call: TRBV4-3; clone_size: many; cdr3_aa: CASSQGAEGTDTQYF; cdr3_nt: TGCGCCAGCAGCCAGGGGGCGGAAGGCACAGATACGCAGTATTTT
j_call: TRBJ1-2; d_call: TRBD1; cdr3_length: 14; v_call: TRBV7-2; clone_size: many; cdr3_aa: CASSTRLTGDGYTF; cdr3_nt: TGTGCCAGCAGCACACGGCTGACAGGGGATGGCTACACCTTC
j_call: TRBJ2-7; d_call: -; cdr3_length: 15; v_call: TRBV20-1; clone_size: -; cdr3_aa: CSASDRESPRFEQYF; cdr3_nt: TGCAGTGCTAGTGACCGGGAGTCCCCCCGATTCGAGCAGTACTTC
j_call: TRBJ2-2; d_call: -; cdr3_length: 15; v_call: TRBV5-1; clone_size: many; cdr3_aa: CASSLGRENTGELFF; cdr3_nt: TGCGCCAGCAGCTTGGGGCGGGAGAACACCGGGGAGCTGTTTTTT
j_call: TRBJ2-7; d_call: TRBD2; cdr3_length: 16; v_call: TRBV10-3; clone_size: many; cdr3_aa: CAISAGTSGRAFEQYF; cdr3_nt: TGTGCCATCAGCGCCGGGACTAGCGGGAGGGCCTTCGAGCAGTACTTC
j_call: TRBJ1-1; d_call: -; cdr3_length: 17; v_call: TRBV20-1; clone_size: many; cdr3_aa: CSAKGDITTGPNTEAFF; cdr3_nt: TGCAGTGCTAAGGGTGATATTACGACAGGCCCGAACACTGAAGCTTTCTTT
j_call: TRBJ2-3; d_call: -; cdr3_length: 17; v_call: TRBV20-1; clone_size: many; cdr3_aa: CSATPSLRAGAGDTQYF; cdr3_nt: TGCAGTGCTACTCCATCCCTCCGCGCGGGGGCCGGAGATACGCAGTATTTT